A selection of T cell receptor beta chains follows, all from one sample in a study of early T cells in non-severe SARS-CoV-2 infection. TCRdb reanalysed the 5' RACE reads using MiXCR and keeps one entry per CDR3 protein. The data show tens of thousands of distinct CDR3 sequences, more than 9% seen once. The specimen was whole blood. These TCRs come from an adult who was a healthcare worker with PCR-confirmed SARS-CoV-2 infection or an uninfected control (not recorded which). The CDR3 runs from the conserved cysteine through the conserved F or W. Fields, in order: V gene, D gene, clone size, J gene, CDR3 DNA, CDR3 protein. D genes are given only for firm matches. Not all rows give a size; the values are once, few, many and, for expanded clones, a class.

>TRBV20-1|TRBD2|many|TRBJ2-1
TGCAGTGCTAGGGGACTAGCGGGAGGACATGAGCAGTTCTTC
CSARGLAGGHEQFF
>TRBV29-1|NA|many|TRBJ1-4
TGCAGCGTTGACAGGAAGAATGAAAAACTGTTTTTT
CSVDRKNEKLFF
>TRBV7-3|NA|many|TRBJ2-1
TGTGCCAGCAGTAGGGCGCCACTAGGGGAGCAGTTCTTC
CASSRAPLGEQFF
>TRBV20-1|NA|many|TRBJ2-7
TGCAGTGCTAGAGATCATGACAATTTATCCTACGAGCAGTACTTC
CSARDHDNLSYEQYF
>TRBV7-9|NA|many|TRBJ1-5
TGTGCCGTCGGAGATCAGCCCCAGCATTTT
CAVGDQPQHF
>TRBV9|NA|many|TRBJ1-1
TGTGCCAGCAGAGGGAACACTGAAGCTTTCTTT
CASRGNTEAFF
>TRBV7-9|TRBD1|few|TRBJ1-4
TGTGCCAGCAGCCAAGGACAGGGAGGAGAAAAACTGTTTTTT
CASSQGQGGEKLFF
>TRBV12-3/TRBV12-4|NA|few|TRBJ2-2
TGTGCCAGCTTCAGAGGCGCGGGGTCCGGGGAGCTGTTTTTT
CASFRGAGSGELFF
>TRBV27|NA|many|TRBJ1-5
TGTGCCAGCAGCTGGGGGGCGCGTAGGAATCAGCCCCAGCATTTT
CASSWGARRNQPQHF
>TRBV29-1|TRBD1|few|TRBJ1-1
TGCAGCGTTCGAGAGGAGACAGGGGGAAGTACTGAAGCTTTCTTT
CSVREETGGSTEAFF
>TRBV5-1|NA|many|TRBJ1-5
TGCGCCAGCAGCTTGGACGGGGGGTCACGCCCCCAGCATTTT
CASSLDGGSRPQHF
>TRBV29-1|TRBD2|many|TRBJ2-7
TGCAGCGCCTCGCGGGGGTACGAGCAGTACTTC
CSASRGYEQYF
>TRBV28|NA|NA|TRBJ1-1
TGTGCCAGCCGTCGAGAAAGGACTGAAGCTTTCTTT
CASRRERTEAFF
>TRBV7-9|NA|NA|TRBJ1-2
TGTGCCAGCAGCTTACTCCCACTTAACTATGGCTACACCTTC
CASSLLPLNYGYTF
>TRBV10-3|TRBD1|many|TRBJ1-4
TGTGCCATCAGCGGGACAGCGGCGGAAAAACTGTTTTTT
CAISGTAAEKLFF
>TRBV2|NA|few|TRBJ2-7
TGTGCCAGCAGTGAAGCTCTCCCTGGGGCAGGCTCCTACGAGCAGTACTTC
CASSEALPGAGSYEQYF